This TCR beta chain was profiled in a study of spatial heterogeneity in lung cancer (dated by TCRdb to the late 2010s). For the wider study: The donors were some 76 patients from the lung TRACERx cohort who had early-stage, untreated non-small cell lung cancer. Follow-up PBMC samples were sequenced whenever available, and the median time to follow-up was two to three years after resection. Beta-chain transcripts were consistently detected in greater numbers than alpha-chain transcripts, which likely reflects a higher abundance of beta-chain transcripts. In the raw uncorrected reads, each unique combination of TCR and UMI appeared on average more than ten times. In non-small cell lung cancer, the study quantitatively compared TCR alpha and beta repertoires across several tumor regions, matched nontumor lung, and blood. The study linked features of the TCR repertoire to counts of nonsynonymous mutations, which were determined by whole-exome sequencing of tumor tissue. Both alpha and beta chains were TCR-sequenced in samples taken at surgery, namely 220 tumor regions, under 80 matched nontumor lung samples and 50 to 60 PBMC samples. General findings and caveats noted by the study authors: Ubiquitous expanded tumor TCRs showed up in blood more often at tumor resection than at routine follow-up. Confirming at a functional level the hypothesis that regional TCRs recognize regional mutations was considered to require additional single-cell paired TCR alpha and beta sequencing. Comparisons of baseline and follow-up blood repertoires included only around 14 patients.

Libraries were built with 5' RACE. The reads were generated on a NextSeq 500. The TCR library protocol attached a unique molecular identifier to each TCR cDNA molecule to allow correction of PCR and sequencing errors. The paper's processing steps were these. Decombinator tools were used for TCR identification, UMI-based error correction and CDR3 extraction. Expanded TCRs were defined as those above a frequency of 2 per 1,000, corresponding to the top 1% of the tumor frequency distribution. Rényi diversity was computed with the R vegan package after subsampling each repertoire 100 times to 5,000 TCRs. CDR3 similarity networks were built from amino acid triplet string-kernel similarity, with CDR3s being connected when pairwise similarity was above 0.82. The public reads were reanalyzed by TCRdb: fastp trimming at Q25, MiXCR alignment, in-frame beta chains only. Records with the same CDR3 protein are collapsed into one entry carrying the most frequent genes and DNA. TCRdb, not the authors, supplied the V and J calls. The sample table holds roughly 70,000 distinct CDR3 sequences, of which 8% to 9.5% were seen once. The ten most abundant clones make up 1.5% to 2% of the sample.

Based on the germline V gene, the CDR1 and CDR2 sequences are SGHTA and FQGNSA. The CDR3 numbers 14 residues from cysteine through phenylalanine. Only the CDR3 part of the read is kept: 42 bases, read in frame from the first base. Germline trimming amounts to 6 bases on V and 4 bases on J, with 8 as the count of junction bases outside the gene matches. This clonotype has only a few counts. What antigen it recognizes has not been identified. No much larger clone is present one base from it, and per-base qualities are unavailable. The time point label for this specimen denotes: blood at routine non-recurrence follow-up after resection. For TCR sequencing, whole RNA was extracted from tumor and nontumor lung tissue, or from cryopreserved PBMC samples, and no cell sorting was done. Patients were selected for TCR sequencing only if sufficient RNA was available from at least two tumor regions.

The sample in question was PBMCs, obtained at follow-up. The chain is made from TRBV7-2 and TRBJ2-5; 7 bases in the middle match TRBD2. This TCR came from a female donor with early-stage non-small cell lung cancer. The CDR3 loop reads CASSRVASGETQYF. The DNA sequence follows: TGTGCCAGCAGTCGGGTGGCTAGCGGAGAGACCCAGTACTTC.